This entry lists 8 T cell receptor beta chains sequenced from one sample in a study of blood T cell repertoires in COVID-19. Generated by immunoSEQ multiplex PCR, the TCRdb table keeps only in-frame clones and is missing some. The data hold around 270,000 clones, with about 88% observed a single time. Sequenced: peripheral blood. These receptors came from a man between 60 and 75 years old who had recovered from COVID-19.

The genes are TRBV18 and TRBJ1-2; D is possibly TRBD1 (5 bases). Trimming took off 2 bases at V and 7 bases at J, with 17 bases between the two ends. CDR1 and CDR2 from the germline V gene are KGHSH and LQKENI. The CDR3 has 15 amino acids. CDR3 sequence reads: CASSPELQDRGGYTF. Here the CDR3 DNA reads TGTGCCAGCTCACCAGAATTACAGGATCGTGGTGGCTACACCTTC.

The chain has TRBV23-1 and TRBJ1-5, with a weak D call TRBD1 (5 bases). TRBV23-1 is an ORF for which the function is uncertain. The length of the CDR3 is 13 residues. The V gene lost 7 bases and the J gene lost 9 bases, with 16 bases spanning the gap. The CDR3 DNA follows: TGCGCCAGCAAGGGGAGGGGCGAAACGCCCCAGCATTTT. Translated: CASKGRGETPQHF.

This clone appeared a few times. The chain links TRBV10-2 to TRBJ2-7, with 7 positions matching TRBD2. The V gene's germline CDR1 is WSHSY and CDR2 SAAADI. V shed 6 bases and J 4 bases; nucleotides not matched to a gene: 12. The CDR3 spans 15 residues. The CDR3 loop is CASRGGLGETYEQYF. The CDR3 DNA is TGCGCCAGCAGGGGAGGGTTGGGGGAGACTTACGAGCAGTACTTC.

The V gene is TRBV7-9, the J gene TRBJ1-1, with D perhaps TRBD1 (6 bases). V lost 1 base, J lost 0 bases, and 9 bases lay in between. Germline values: CDR1 SEHNR, CDR2 FQNEAQ (reference sequence). CDR3 length equals 15 residues. The CDR3 region is CASSLGRGMNTEAFF. Written as DNA, the CDR3 is TGTGCCAGCAGCTTAGGCAGGGGAATGAACACTGAAGCTTTCTTT.

This rearrangement joins TRBV4-2 to TRBJ2-6, with TRBD1 matching over 11 bases. CDR3 length: 19 residues. J lost 4 bases, V lost 0 bases, and 8 bases had no gene match. Germline V gives CDR1 LGHNA, CDR2 YNFKEQ. The CDR3 nucleotides read TGTGCCAGCAGCCAAGAGTGGACAGGGGGCAATCCAGGGGCCAACGTCCTGACTTTC. This encodes CASSQEWTGGNPGANVLTF.

The rearrangement joins TRBV2 to TRBJ1-4; D call uncertain. V lost 7 bases to trimming and J lost 6 bases, with 6 bases between them. Germline V gene sequence: CDR1 SNHLY, CDR2 FYNNEI. This CDR3 is built from 11 residues. CDR3 DNA sequence: TGTGCCAGCATCCATCATGAAAAACTGTTTTTT. Protein: CASIHHEKLFF.

Worth noting for this clone: The sample holds other DNA sequences that translate to the same CDR3. This chain joins TRBV14 and TRBJ1-1; 7 bases map to TRBD1. The CDR3 is 13 amino acids. The V gene's germline CDR1 is SGHDN and CDR2 FVKESK. Unmatched junction bases numbered 4, after V lost 4 bases and J lost 5 bases. The CDR3 loop reads CASSRYRGTEAFF. The CDR3 DNA reads TGTGCCAGCAGCCGATACAGGGGAACTGAAGCTTTCTTT.

The CDR3 nucleotides are TGCGCCAGCAGCTCACCCGGGACTAGCGTCTACGAGCAGTACTTC. The encoded protein is CASSSPGTSVYEQYF. The chain employs TRBV4-1 and TRBJ2-7, with TRBD2 matching 10 bases. Germline V lookup: CDR1 MGHRA, CDR2 YSYEKL. The CDR3 extends over 15 amino acids. Trimming took 5 bases from V and 3 from J; bases not matched to a gene: 7.